This T cell receptor (beta chain) was captured by sequencing in a study of tissue T cells after allogeneic stem cell transplantation. Findings and limits, study-wide: Sampling depth was limited, and the cohort was small and clinically varied.

Time point denoted: mouse harvest day 14 after allogeneic transplant. Each mouse received 10^7 T-cell-depleted marrow cells plus 10^6 splenic CD5+ T cells by tail vein. The CDR3 is 15 residues long. The V and J ends lost 1 base and 0 bases, in that order; junction bases with no gene match: 3. Per the germline V gene, CDR1 is SGHLS and CDR2 is HYDKME. The assay was immunoSEQ multiplex PCR, and TCRdb's table has in-frame clones only and misses some. The profile shows 3,500 to 5,500 clones, about 47% of them singletons. By proportion, this clone is medium-sized. Its antigen is still unknown. Gene and germline names: mouse. The read ends 1 residue before the CDR3 terminus; that terminus is restored from the germline J gene.

The chain uses TRBV12-2 and TRBJ2-3; 7 bases are shared with TRBD2. The sequence came from a female BALB/c mouse given C57BL/6 T cells with graft-versus-host disease after an allogeneic hematopoietic cell transplant. Sequencing was carried out using lymph node tissue. The covered CDR3 bases are TGTGCCAGCTCTCTTGGGGGGACTAGTGCAGAAACGCTGTAT. Its protein product is CASSLGGTSAETLY. The full CDR3 sequence reads CASSLGGTSAETLYF.